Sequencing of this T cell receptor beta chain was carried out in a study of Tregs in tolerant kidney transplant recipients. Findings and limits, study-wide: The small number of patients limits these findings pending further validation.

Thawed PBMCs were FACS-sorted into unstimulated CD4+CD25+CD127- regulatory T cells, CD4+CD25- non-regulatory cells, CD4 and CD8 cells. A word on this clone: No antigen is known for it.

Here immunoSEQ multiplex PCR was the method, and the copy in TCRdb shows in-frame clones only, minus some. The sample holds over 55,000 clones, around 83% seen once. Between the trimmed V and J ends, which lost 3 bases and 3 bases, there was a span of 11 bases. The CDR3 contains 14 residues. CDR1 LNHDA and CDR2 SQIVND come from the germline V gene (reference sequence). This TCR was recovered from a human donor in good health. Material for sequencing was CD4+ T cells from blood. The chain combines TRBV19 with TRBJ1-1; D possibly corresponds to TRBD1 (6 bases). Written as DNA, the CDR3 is TGTGCCAGTAGTATCGCCAGGGGTTACACTGAAGCTTTCTTT. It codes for CASSIARGYTEAFF.